This is a list of T cell receptor beta chains from one sample in a study of siplizumab effects on memory and regulatory T cells. Assay used: immunoSEQ multiplex PCR; TCRdb lists only in-frame clones, some missing. The sample consists of roughly 6,900 clones, more than 60% of them appearing once. Specimen: effector memory CD8+ T cells sorted from blood. Receptors originate from a human donor in good health. Both conserved end residues are part of each CDR3. A D gene is named only where the DNA matches it firmly. Expanded clones are given a class, and other clones once, few, many or no size at all.

j_gene,len,d_gene,v_gene,abundance,CDR3nt,CDR3aa
TRBJ1-5,17,TRBD1,TRBV28,NA,TGTGCCAGCAGGGTACAGGGGGCGGGAGAAGGCAATCAGCCCCAGCATTTT,CASRVQGAGEGNQPQHF
TRBJ2-1,16,NA,TRBV27,NA,TGTGCCAGCAGTTTAAGACCGGGACCACCCTACAATGAGCAGTTCTTC,CASSLRPGPPYNEQFF
TRBJ2-1,17,TRBD2,TRBV15,NA,TGTGCCACCAGCTCACATATCGGGACTAGCGGGAGAGAGGAGCAGTTCTTC,CATSSHIGTSGREEQFF
TRBJ2-3,15,NA,TRBV15,NA,TGTGCCACCAGCAGAGTTTTAGCGCCCACAGATACGCAGTATTTT,CATSRVLAPTDTQYF
TRBJ2-6,15,NA,TRBV6-5,NA,TGTGCCAGCAGATCCAGGGCCTACGGGGCCAACGTCCTGACTTTC,CASRSRAYGANVLTF
TRBJ2-6,13,NA,TRBV19,NA,TGTGCCAGTAGTATTCCTGGGGCCAACGTCCTGACTTTC,CASSIPGANVLTF
TRBJ2-3,16,TRBD2,TRBV28,NA,TGTGCCAGCAGTGGAGCAGCGGGAGTCCTCACAGATACGCAGTATTTT,CASSGAAGVLTDTQYF
TRBJ2-2,11,NA,TRBV9,few,TGTGCCAGCAGCGCACAAGGGGAGCTGTTTTTT,CASSAQGELFF
TRBJ2-1,12,NA,TRBV6-5,NA,TGTGCCAGCTCTCGAGGCGGCAATGAGCAGTTCTTC,CASSRGGNEQFF
TRBJ2-2,13,NA,TRBV14,NA,TGTGCCAGCAGCCCGGTTATCGGGGGGGAGCTGTTTTTT,CASSPVIGGELFF
TRBJ1-1,14,TRBD1,TRBV2,NA,TGTGCCAGCAGGCAGGGGGGGTTGAACACTGAAGCTTTCTTT,CASRQGGLNTEAFF
TRBJ1-2,14,NA,TRBV6-5,NA,TGTGCCAGCAGCCAGGGGTCCTGGGACTATGGCTACACCTTC,CASSQGSWDYGYTF
TRBJ2-6,14,NA,TRBV6-5,NA,TGTGCCAGCAGTTACAACTCTGGGGCCAACGTCCTGACTTTC,CASSYNSGANVLTF
TRBJ2-1,14,NA,TRBV6-5,few,TGTGCCAGCAGTTGGGGGCGCTCCTACAATGAGCAGTTCTTC,CASSWGRSYNEQFF
TRBJ2-2,15,NA,TRBV5-6,NA,TGTGCCAGCAGCTTGGTAAGCGGATACACCGGGGAGCTGTTTTTT,CASSLVSGYTGELFF
TRBJ1-2,14,NA,TRBV2,few,TGTGCCAGCAGTGGAGGGATGGCTAACTATGGCTACACCTTC,CASSGGMANYGYTF
TRBJ1-5,18,NA,TRBV4-2,NA,TGTGCCAGCAGCCAAGATTGGAATGAAGTATACGACAATCAGCCCCAGCATTTT,CASSQDWNEVYDNQPQHF
TRBJ2-5,16,NA,TRBV21-1,NA,TGTGCCAGCAGCAAAGTAAACGGGAGGGTCCGACAGACCCAGTACTTC,CASSKVNGRVRQTQYF
TRBJ1-3,14,NA,TRBV29-1,once,TGCAGCGTTGTAGCACAGGGCTCTGGAAACACCATATATTTT,CSVVAQGSGNTIYF
TRBJ2-3,13,NA,TRBV2,NA,TGTGCCAGCAGTGAAGAGAGCGGGGATACGCAGTATTTT,CASSEESGDTQYF
TRBJ2-2,18,NA,TRBV7-6,NA,TGTGCCAGCAGCCCAAAATTAGAGCGGCCTTTGGACACCGGGGAGCTGTTTTTT,CASSPKLERPLDTGELFF
TRBJ2-7,15,NA,TRBV19,NA,TGTGCCAGTAGTAAGACTTCTCAGAGCTCCTACGAGCAGTACTTC,CASSKTSQSSYEQYF
TRBJ2-4,22,TRBD2,TRBV28,NA,TGTGCCAGCAGTTTCACGGGACTAGCGGGAGGGGCCACCCCCATAGCCAAAAACATTCAGTACTTC,CASSFTGLAGGATPIAKNIQYF
TRBJ2-5,11,NA,TRBV30,NA,TGTGCCTGGCATGGTAGGGAGACCCAGTACTTC,CAWHGRETQYF
TRBJ2-7,13,NA,TRBV29-1,NA,TGCAGCGCCCGCGGGACGAGAGGCTACGAGCAGTACTTC,CSARGTRGYEQYF
TRBJ2-3,11,NA,TRBV29-1,once,TGCAGCGCGGGGCGAACAGATACGCAGTATTTT,CSAGRTDTQYF
TRBJ2-5,16,NA,TRBV4-3,medium-sized,TGCGCCAGCAGCCAGGTCGGGTGGCAGCGGGTAGAGACCCAGTACTTC,CASSQVGWQRVETQYF
TRBJ2-7,18,NA,TRBV7-9,NA,TGTGCCAGCAGCTTAGAATTCTTGGGGACACGACCATCCTACGAGCAGTACTTC,CASSLEFLGTRPSYEQYF
TRBJ1-2,15,NA,TRBV7-9,NA,TGTGCCAGCAGCAGATTGGGGTATTCCGCCTATGGCTACACCTTC,CASSRLGYSAYGYTF
TRBJ1-2,14,NA,TRBV6-6,once,TGTGCCAGCAGTTACTCCCGGACAGCGTATGGCTACACCTTC,CASSYSRTAYGYTF
TRBJ2-7,17,TRBD2,TRBV5-4,NA,TGTGCCAGCAGCTACCAACCGGGACTAGGGAGGTCCTACGAGCAGTACTTC,CASSYQPGLGRSYEQYF
TRBJ2-5,15,NA,TRBV27,NA,TGTGCCAGCAGTTTAAATAATCGGGGCGGAGAGACCCAGTACTTC,CASSLNNRGGETQYF
TRBJ1-3,14,NA,TRBV28,NA,TGTGCCAGCAGTTTCGCCGGGGCTGGAAACACCATATATTTT,CASSFAGAGNTIYF
TRBJ1-4,14,NA,TRBV7-9,large,TGTGCCAGCAGCCTGACAGATAATAATGAAAAACTGTTTTTT,CASSLTDNNEKLFF
TRBJ2-7,14,TRBD1,TRBV6-1,NA,TGTGCCAGCAGTCGAGGGGGCGGGTGGAACGAGCAGTACTTC,CASSRGGGWNEQYF
TRBJ1-6,15,TRBD1,TRBV6-1,NA,TGTGCCAGCAGTGAAGAAGGGACAGGGGTTTCACCCCTCCACTTT,CASSEEGTGVSPLHF
TRBJ2-7,13,NA,TRBV2,NA,TGTGCCAGCAGTGACTCGGCCGGGTACGAGCAGTACTTC,CASSDSAGYEQYF
TRBJ2-3,16,NA,TRBV10-3,NA,TGTGCCATCAGTGAGATTTTCAGCGGGAGCACAGATACGCAGTATTTT,CAISEIFSGSTDTQYF
TRBJ2-1,10,NA,TRBV20-1,NA,TGCAGTGCTCTGGAGAATGAGCAGTTCTTC,CSALENEQFF
TRBJ2-7,13,NA,TRBV14,NA,TGTGCCAGCAGCCAATATTCTAGCTACGAGCAGTACTTC,CASSQYSSYEQYF
TRBJ1-2,11,TRBD1,TRBV6-6,NA,TGTGCCACCGGGACAGACTATGGCTACACCTTC,CATGTDYGYTF
TRBJ2-1,11,NA,TRBV2,NA,TGTGCCAGCAGCGGGGACAATGAGCAGTTCTTC,CASSGDNEQFF
TRBJ1-1,10,NA,TRBV20-1,NA,TGCAGTGCCCTTTCTGCCGAAGCTTTCTTT,CSALSAEAFF
TRBJ2-7,14,TRBD2,TRBV19,NA,TGTGCCAGTAGTATTAGCGGGTCAAATTACGAGCAGTACTTC,CASSISGSNYEQYF
TRBJ2-7,13,NA,TRBV2,NA,TGTGCCAGCAGTATAGGGGGACCCTACGAGCAGTACTTC,CASSIGGPYEQYF
TRBJ1-1,13,TRBD1,TRBV29-1,few,TGCAGCGTTGGGACAGGGCTTAACACTGAAGCTTTCTTT,CSVGTGLNTEAFF
TRBJ2-1,13,NA,TRBV6-4,NA,TGTGCCAGCAGTGACTCGACAAACAATGAGCAGTTCTTC,CASSDSTNNEQFF
TRBJ2-2,14,NA,TRBV6-4,NA,TGTGCCAGCAGTGGAAGTTCTAACACCGGGGAGCTGTTTTTT,CASSGSSNTGELFF
TRBJ1-6,14,TRBD1,TRBV6-1,NA,TGTGCCAGCAGCCCGACAGGGGAAGGGTCACCCCTCCACTTT,CASSPTGEGSPLHF
TRBJ2-1,15,NA,TRBV15,NA,TGTGCCACCAGCTCTTCGGGTGGGACCATCAATGAGCAGTTCTTC,CATSSSGGTINEQFF
TRBJ2-7,16,TRBD2,TRBV7-9,NA,TGTGCCAGCAGCTCCTCGGCTAGCGGGAGGGCCAACGAGCAGTACTTC,CASSSSASGRANEQYF
TRBJ2-1,16,TRBD1,TRBV28,few,TGTGCCAGCAGCTTAGGACAGGGTTTGACCTACAATGAGCAGTTCTTC,CASSLGQGLTYNEQFF